This record concerns one T cell receptor (beta chain) sequence. For the second PCR, which ran for roughly 7 to 11 cycles, a sample-barcoded 5' primer and a J-beta primer mix were used. TCRdb independently ran MiXCR on the 5' RACE reads; one entry per CDR3 protein. The data contain more than 900,000 distinct CDR3 sequences, just under 30% of them singletons. The sample comes from a study of blood T cells in healthy people across ages. Between the trimmed V and J ends, which lost 5 bases and 1 base, there was a span of 14 bases. Germline CDR1 MNHEY, CDR2 SVGAGI. The CDR3 contains 15 residues. Each sample had at least 6 million PBMCs isolated. This sample also appeared in a second study, on T cells of mothers and their children. As reported in that work: RNA that had been extracted went wholly into cDNA synthesis, at around 1.4 ug per 15 ul.

The sequencing input was blood. The V call is TRBV6-5, the J call TRBJ1-1, with D possibly matching TRBD1 (6 bases). This TCR derives from a woman in her forties in good health. For the CDR3, the DNA is TGTGCCAGCAGTCATCGGGGGCAGGGGAACACTGAAGCTTTCTTT. Its translation is CASSHRGQGNTEAFF.